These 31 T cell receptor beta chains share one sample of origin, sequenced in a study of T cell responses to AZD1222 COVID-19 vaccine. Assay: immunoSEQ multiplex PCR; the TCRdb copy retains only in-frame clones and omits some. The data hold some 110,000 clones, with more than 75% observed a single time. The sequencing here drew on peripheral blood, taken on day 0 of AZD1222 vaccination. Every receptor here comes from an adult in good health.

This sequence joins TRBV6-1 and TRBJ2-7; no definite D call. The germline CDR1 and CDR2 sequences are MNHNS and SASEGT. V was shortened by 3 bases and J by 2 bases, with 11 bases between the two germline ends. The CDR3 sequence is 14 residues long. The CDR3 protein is CASSDRRFTYEQYF. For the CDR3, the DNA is TGTGCCAGCAGTGATAGGAGATTTACCTACGAGCAGTACTTC.

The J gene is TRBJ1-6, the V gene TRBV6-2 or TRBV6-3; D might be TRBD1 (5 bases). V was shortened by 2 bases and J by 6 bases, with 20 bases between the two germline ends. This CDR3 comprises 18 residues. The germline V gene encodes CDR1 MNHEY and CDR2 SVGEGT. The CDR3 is CASSYGRTEGYFNSPLHF. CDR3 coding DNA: TGTGCCAGCAGTTACGGGCGTACTGAGGGGTATTTTAATTCACCCCTCCACTTT.

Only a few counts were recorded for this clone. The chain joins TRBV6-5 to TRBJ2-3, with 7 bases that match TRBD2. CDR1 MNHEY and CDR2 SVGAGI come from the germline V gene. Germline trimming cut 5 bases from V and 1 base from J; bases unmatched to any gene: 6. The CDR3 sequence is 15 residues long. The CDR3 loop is CASSPGLVGTDTQYF. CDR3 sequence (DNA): TGTGCCAGCAGTCCCGGACTAGTTGGCACAGATACGCAGTATTTT.

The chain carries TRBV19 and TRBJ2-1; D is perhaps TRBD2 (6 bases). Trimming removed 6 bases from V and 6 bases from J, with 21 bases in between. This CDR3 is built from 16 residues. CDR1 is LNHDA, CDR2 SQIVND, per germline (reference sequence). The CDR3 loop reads CASSHGRGTYSNEQFF. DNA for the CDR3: TGTGCCAGTAGCCATGGGCGGGGAACCTATTCCAATGAGCAGTTCTTC. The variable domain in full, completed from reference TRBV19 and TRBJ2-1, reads DGGITQSPKYLFRKEGQNVTLSCEQNLNHDAMYWYRQDPGQGLRLIYYSQIVNDFQKGDIAEGYSVSREKKESFPLTVTSAQKNPTAFYLCASSHGRGTYSNEQFFGPGTRLTVL.

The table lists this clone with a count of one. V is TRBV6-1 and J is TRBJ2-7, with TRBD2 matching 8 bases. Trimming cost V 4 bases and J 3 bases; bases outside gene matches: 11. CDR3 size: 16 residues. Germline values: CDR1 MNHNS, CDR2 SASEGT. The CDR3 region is CASSGGLAGGFYEQYF. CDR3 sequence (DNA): TGTGCCAGCAGTGGGGGCTTGGCGGGAGGTTTCTACGAGCAGTACTTC.

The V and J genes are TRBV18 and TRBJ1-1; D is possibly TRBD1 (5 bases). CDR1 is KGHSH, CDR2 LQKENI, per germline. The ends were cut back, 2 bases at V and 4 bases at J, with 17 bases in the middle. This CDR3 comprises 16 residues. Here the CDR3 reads CASSPSQGRGGTEAFF. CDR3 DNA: TGTGCCAGCTCACCAAGCCAGGGTAGAGGAGGCACTGAAGCTTTCTTT.

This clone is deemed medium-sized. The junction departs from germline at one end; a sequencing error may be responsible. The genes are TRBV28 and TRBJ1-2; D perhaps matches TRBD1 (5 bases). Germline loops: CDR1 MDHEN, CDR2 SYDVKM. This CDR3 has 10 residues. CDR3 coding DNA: TGTGCCAGCAGCTCAGAGGGACTTCTCTTC. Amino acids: CASSSEGLLF.

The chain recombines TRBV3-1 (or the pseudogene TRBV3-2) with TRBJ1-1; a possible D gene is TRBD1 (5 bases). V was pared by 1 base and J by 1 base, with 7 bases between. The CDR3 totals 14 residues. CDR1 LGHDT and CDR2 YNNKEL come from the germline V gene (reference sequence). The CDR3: CASSQVQGNTEAFF. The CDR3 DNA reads TGTGCCAGCAGCCAAGTTCAGGGGAACACTGAAGCTTTCTTT.

The CDR3 bases are TGTGCCAGTAGTATCGGACAGGGGAGGAATCAGCCCCAGCATTTT. Its translation: CASSIGQGRNQPQHF. The chain recombines TRBV19 with TRBJ1-5; 9 bases are shared with TRBD1. This CDR3 is 15 amino acids long. Germline CDR1 LNHDA, CDR2 SQIVND (reference sequence). J lost 4 bases, V lost 3 bases, and 4 bases had no gene match.

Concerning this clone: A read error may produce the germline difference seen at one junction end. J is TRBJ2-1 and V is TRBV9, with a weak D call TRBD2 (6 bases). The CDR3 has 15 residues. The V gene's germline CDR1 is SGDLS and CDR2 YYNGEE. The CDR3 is CASSVGDLGLPERVF. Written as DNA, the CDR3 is TGTGCCAGCAGCGTTGGGGACTTGGGACTCCCCGAGCGGGTCTTC.

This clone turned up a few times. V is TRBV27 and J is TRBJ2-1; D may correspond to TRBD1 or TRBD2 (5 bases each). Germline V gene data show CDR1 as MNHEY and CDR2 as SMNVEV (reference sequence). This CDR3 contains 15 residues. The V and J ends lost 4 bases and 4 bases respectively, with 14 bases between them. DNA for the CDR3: TGTGCCAGCAGTTCTACCCCGGGACCTTACAATGAGCAGTTCTTC. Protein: CASSSTPGPYNEQFF.

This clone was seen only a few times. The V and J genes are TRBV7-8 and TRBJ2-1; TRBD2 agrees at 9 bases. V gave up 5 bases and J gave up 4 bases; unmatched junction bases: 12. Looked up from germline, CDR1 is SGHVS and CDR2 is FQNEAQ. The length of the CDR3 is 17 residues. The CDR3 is CASSPRTSAAVYNEQFF. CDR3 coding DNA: TGTGCCAGCAGCCCTCGGACTAGCGCCGCCGTGTACAATGAGCAGTTCTTC.

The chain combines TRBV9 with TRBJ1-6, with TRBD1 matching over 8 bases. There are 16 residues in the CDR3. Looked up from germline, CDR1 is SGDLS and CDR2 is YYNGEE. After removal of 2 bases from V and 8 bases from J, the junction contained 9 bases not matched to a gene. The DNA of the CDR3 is TGTGCCAGCAGCGTCGGGGAACAGGGGGGATATTCACCCCTCCACTTT. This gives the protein CASSVGEQGGYSPLHF. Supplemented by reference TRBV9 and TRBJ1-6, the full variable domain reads DSGVTQTPKHLITATGQRVTLRCSPRSGDLSVYWYQQSLDQGLQFLIQYYNGEERAKGNILERFSAQQFPDLHSELNLSSLELGDSALYFCASSVGEQGGYSPLHFGNGTRLTVT.

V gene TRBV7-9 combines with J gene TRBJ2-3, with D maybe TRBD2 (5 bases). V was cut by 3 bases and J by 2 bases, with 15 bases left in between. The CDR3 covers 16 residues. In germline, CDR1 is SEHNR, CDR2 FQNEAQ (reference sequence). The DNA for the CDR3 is TGTGCCAGCAGCTTCTCTGGAACGGGGTTCACAGATACGCAGTATTTT. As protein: CASSFSGTGFTDTQYF. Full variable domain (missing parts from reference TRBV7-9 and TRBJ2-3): DTGVSQNPRHKITKRGQNVTFRCDPISEHNRLYWYRQTLGQGPEFLTYFQNEAQLEKSRLLSDRFSAERPKGSFSTLEIQRTEQGDSAMYLCASSFSGTGFTDTQYFGPGTRLTVL.

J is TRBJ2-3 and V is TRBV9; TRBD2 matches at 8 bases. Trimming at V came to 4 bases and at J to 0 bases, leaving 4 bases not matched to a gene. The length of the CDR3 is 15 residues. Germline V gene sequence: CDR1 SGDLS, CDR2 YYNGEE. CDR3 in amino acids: CASSSSGYSTDTQYF. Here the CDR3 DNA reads TGTGCCAGCAGCTCTAGCGGGTATAGCACAGATACGCAGTATTTT.

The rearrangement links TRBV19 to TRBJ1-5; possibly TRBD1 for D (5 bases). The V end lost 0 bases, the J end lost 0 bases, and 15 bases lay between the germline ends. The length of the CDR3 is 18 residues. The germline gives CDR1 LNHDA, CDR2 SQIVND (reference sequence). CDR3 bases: TGTGCCAGTAGTATAGATAAGTTGTGGGGGATTAGCAATCAGCCCCAGCATTTT. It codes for CASSIDKLWGISNQPQHF.

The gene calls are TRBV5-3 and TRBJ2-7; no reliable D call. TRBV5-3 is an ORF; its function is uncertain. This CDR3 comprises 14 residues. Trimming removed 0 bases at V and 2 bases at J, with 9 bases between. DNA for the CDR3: TGTGCCAGAAGCTTGGATTCCGACCCCTACGAGCAGTACTTC. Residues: CARSLDSDPYEQYF.

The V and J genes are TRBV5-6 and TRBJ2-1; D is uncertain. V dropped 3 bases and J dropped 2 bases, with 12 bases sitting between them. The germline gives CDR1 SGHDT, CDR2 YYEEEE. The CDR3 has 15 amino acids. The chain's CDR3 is CASSSANTPYNEQFF. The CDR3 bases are TGTGCCAGCAGCTCCGCGAATACACCCTACAATGAGCAGTTCTTC.

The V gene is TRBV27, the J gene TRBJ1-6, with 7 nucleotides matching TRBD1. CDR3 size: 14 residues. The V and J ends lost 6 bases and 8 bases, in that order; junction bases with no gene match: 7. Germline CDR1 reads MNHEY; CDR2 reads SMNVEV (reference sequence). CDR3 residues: CASRVNRGDSPLHF. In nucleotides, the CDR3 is TGTGCCAGCAGGGTGAACAGGGGTGATTCACCCCTCCACTTT.

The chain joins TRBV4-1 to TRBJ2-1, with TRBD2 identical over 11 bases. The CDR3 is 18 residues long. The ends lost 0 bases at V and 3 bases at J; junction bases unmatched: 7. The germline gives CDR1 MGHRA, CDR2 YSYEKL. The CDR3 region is CASSQEVGLAGGYNEQFF. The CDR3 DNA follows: TGCGCCAGCAGCCAAGAAGTCGGCCTAGCGGGGGGCTACAATGAGCAGTTCTTC.

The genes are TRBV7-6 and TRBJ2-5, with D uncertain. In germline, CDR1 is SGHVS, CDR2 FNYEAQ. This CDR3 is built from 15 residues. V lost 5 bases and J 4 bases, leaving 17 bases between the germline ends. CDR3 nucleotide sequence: TGTGCCAGCAGCCCGACGTGGGGTTCTGGAGAGACCCAGTACTTC. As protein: CASSPTWGSGETQYF.

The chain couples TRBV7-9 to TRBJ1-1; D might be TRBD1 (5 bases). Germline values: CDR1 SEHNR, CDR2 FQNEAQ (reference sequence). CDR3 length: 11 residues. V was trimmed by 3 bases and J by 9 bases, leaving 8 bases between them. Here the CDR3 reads CASSFRDQAFF. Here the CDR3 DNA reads TGTGCCAGCAGCTTCCGGGACCAAGCTTTCTTT.

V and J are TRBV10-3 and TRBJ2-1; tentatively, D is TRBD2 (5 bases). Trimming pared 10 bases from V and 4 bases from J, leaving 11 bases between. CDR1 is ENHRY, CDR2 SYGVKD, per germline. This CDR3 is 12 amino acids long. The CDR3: CATGSGYNEQFF. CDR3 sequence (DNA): TGTGCCACCGGGTCGGGGTACAATGAGCAGTTCTTC.

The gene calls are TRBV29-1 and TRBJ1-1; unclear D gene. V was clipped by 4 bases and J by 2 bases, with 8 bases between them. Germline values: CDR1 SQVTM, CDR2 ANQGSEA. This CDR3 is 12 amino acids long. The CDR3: CSVVVANTEAFF. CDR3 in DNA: TGCAGCGTTGTTGTCGCCAACACTGAAGCTTTCTTT. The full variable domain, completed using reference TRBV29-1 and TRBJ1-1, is SAVISQKPSRDICQRGTSLTIQCQVDSQVTMMFWYRQQPGQSLTLIATANQGSEATYESGFVIDKFPISRPNLTFSTLTVSNMSPEDSSIYLCSVVVANTEAFFGQGTRLTVV.

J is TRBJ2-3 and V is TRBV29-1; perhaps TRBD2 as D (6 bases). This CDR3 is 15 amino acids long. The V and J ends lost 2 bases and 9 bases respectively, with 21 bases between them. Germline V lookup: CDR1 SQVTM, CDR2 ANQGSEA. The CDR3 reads CSVESWRGSERTQYF. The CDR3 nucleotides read TGCAGCGTTGAAAGTTGGCGGGGATCGGAGCGGACGCAGTATTTT.

The CDR3 nucleotides are TGTGCCAGCAGTTGGAACAGAAACACTGAAGCTTTCTTT. Protein sequence: CASSWNRNTEAFF. The J gene is TRBJ1-1, the V gene TRBV27, with no clear D. V was shortened by 4 bases and J by 2 bases, with 8 bases between the two germline ends. Germline V gives CDR1 MNHEY, CDR2 SMNVEV (reference sequence). This CDR3 comprises 13 residues.

In nucleotides, the CDR3 is TGTGCCAGCAGTGAAGCAGAGACCCAGTACTTC. Translated: CASSEAETQYF. The chain employs TRBV2 and TRBJ2-5; D is undetermined. The V gene lost 0 bases and the J gene lost 4 bases, with 0 bases spanning the gap. The CDR3 extends over 11 amino acids. Germline V gives CDR1 SNHLY, CDR2 FYNNEI.

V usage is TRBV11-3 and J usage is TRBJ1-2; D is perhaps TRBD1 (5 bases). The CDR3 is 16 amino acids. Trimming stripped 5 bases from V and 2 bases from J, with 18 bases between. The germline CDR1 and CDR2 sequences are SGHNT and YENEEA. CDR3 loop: CASSQRGSNRNYGYTF. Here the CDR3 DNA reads TGTGCCAGCAGCCAACGGGGGTCGAACAGGAACTATGGCTACACCTTC.

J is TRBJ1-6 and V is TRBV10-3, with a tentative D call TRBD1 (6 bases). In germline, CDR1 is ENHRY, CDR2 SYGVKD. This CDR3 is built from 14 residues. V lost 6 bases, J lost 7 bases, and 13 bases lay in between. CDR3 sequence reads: CAIRPRDTNSPLHF. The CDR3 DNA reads TGTGCCATCAGACCCCGGGACACAAATTCACCCCTCCACTTT.

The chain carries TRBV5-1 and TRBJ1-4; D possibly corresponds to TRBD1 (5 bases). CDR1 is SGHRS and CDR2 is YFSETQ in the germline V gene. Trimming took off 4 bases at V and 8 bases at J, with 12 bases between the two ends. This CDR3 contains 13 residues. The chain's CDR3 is CASSGGSGEKLFF. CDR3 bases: TGCGCCAGCAGCGGGGGGTCGGGGGAAAAACTGTTTTTT. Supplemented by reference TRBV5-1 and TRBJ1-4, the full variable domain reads KAGVTQTPRYLIKTRGQQVTLSCSPISGHRSVSWYQQTPGQGLQFLFEYFSETQRNKGNFPGRFSGRQFSNSRSEMNVSTLELGDSALYLCASSGGSGEKLFFGSGTQLSVL.

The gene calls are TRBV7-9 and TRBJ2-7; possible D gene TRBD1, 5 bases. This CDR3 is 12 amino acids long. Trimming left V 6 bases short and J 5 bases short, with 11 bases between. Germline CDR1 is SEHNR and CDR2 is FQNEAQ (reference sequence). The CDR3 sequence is CASSHSRDEQYF. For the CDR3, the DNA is TGTGCCAGCAGTCACAGCAGGGACGAGCAGTACTTC.